The clone carrying this T cell receptor (beta chain) has more than one count but fewer than ten. Its antigen remains unknown. The entry originates in a study of T cell repertoires in cytomegalovirus infection. Study results and caveats: Across the ex vivo response, the dominant clonotypes were HLA-C-restricted CMV-specific TCR beta clonotypes.

Each CDR3 protein gets one entry after TCRdb re-called the reads with MiXCR. Among roughly 45,000 distinct CDR3 sequences listed, about a fifth were seen once. With 6 bases clipped from V and 8 bases from J, the junction kept 15 bases outside the gene matches. CDR3 length: 15 residues. Looked up from germline, CDR1 is MNHEY and CDR2 is SVGAGI. The source of this sequence is a human donor in good health (CMV status not recorded). Some clones in this sample may be carry-over from other donors' samples. Sequencing used CD8+ T cells from cultured PBMCs, obtained from culture after CMV antigen stimulation. The chain links TRBV6-5 to TRBJ1-2, with TRBD1 matching 7 bases. In DNA form, the CDR3 reads TGTGCCAGCAGCTGGACCGACAGGGCTGCTGGGGGCTACACCTTC. Residues: CASSWTDRAAGGYTF.